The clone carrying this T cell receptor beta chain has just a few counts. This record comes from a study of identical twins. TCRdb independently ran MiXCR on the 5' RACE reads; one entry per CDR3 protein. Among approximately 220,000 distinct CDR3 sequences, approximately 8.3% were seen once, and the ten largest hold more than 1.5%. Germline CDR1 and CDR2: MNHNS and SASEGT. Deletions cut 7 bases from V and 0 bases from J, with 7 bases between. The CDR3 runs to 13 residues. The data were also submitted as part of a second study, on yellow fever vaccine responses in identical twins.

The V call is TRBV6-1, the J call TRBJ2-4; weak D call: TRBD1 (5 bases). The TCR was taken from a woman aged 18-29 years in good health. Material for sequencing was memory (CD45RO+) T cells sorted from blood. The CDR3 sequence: CASKGVAKNIQYF. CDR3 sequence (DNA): TGTGCCAGCAAAGGGGTAGCCAAAAACATTCAGTACTTC.